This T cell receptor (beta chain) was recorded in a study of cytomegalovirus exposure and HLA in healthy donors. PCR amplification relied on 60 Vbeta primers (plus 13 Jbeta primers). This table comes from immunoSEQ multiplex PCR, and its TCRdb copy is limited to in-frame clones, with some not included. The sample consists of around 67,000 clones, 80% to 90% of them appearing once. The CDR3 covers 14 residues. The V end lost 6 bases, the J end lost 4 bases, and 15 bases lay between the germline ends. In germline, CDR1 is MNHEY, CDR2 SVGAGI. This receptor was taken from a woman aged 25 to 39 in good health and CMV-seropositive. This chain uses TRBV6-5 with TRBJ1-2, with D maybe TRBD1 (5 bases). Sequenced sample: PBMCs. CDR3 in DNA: TGTGCCAGCAGGGAAGGGCAGGGCTTCTATGGCTACACCTTC. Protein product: CASREGQGFYGYTF.